The sequence of this TCR beta chain was determined in a study of CD8+ T cells in alopecia areata. Looking at the study overall: Tofacitinib was taken orally by treated patients, and the dose was 5 to 10 mg twice daily. Patients in the study were on tofacitinib for 6 to 18 months, then off it for 6 months.

Following extraction, RNA underwent reverse transcription to cDNA, which served as the sequencing template. TCRdb's copy holds only in-frame clones and misses some; the assay was immunoSEQ multiplex PCR. The sample includes about 290,000 clones, 58% of them seen just once. The germline gives CDR1 GTSNPN, CDR2 SVGIG (reference sequence). This CDR3 is built from 14 residues. The ends lost 3 bases at V and 5 bases at J; junction bases unmatched: 7. The treatment: oral pan-JAK inhibitor, 5-10 mg twice daily. This TCR derives from a human donor with alopecia areata. The sample consisted of CD4+ T cells sorted from blood, taken at week 24, from a patient treated with tofacitinib. The chain employs TRBV30 and TRBJ2-7; 10 bases match TRBD1. DNA of the CDR3: TGTGCCTGGAGGGGCGGGACAGGGGTCAACGAGCAGTACTTC. It encodes CAWRGGTGVNEQYF.